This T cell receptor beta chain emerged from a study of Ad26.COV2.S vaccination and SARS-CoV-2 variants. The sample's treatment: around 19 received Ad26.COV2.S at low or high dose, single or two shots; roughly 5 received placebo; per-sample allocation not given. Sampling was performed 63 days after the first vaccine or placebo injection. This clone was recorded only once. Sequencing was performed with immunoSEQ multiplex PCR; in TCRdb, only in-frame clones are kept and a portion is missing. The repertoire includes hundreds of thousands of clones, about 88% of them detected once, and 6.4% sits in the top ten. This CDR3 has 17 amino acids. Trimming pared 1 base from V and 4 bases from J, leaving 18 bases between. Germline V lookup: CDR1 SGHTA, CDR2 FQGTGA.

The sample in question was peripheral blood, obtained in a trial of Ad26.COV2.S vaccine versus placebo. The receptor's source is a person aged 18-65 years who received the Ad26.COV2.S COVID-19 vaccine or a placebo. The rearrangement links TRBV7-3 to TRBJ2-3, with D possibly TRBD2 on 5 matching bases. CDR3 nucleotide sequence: TGTGCCAGCAGCTTAAGACACAGCGCAGGAGGCTCAGATACGCAGTATTTT. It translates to CASSLRHSAGGSDTQYF.